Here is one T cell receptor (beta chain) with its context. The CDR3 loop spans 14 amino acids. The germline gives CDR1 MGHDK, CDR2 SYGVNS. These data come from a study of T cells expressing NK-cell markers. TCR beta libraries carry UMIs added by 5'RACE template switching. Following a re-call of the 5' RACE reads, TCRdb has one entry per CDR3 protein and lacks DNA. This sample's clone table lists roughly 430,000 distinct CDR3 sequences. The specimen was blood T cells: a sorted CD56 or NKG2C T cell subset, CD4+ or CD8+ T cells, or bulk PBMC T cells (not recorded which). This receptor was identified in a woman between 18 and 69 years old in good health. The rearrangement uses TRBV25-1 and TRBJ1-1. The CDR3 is CASGGRDRNTEAFF.